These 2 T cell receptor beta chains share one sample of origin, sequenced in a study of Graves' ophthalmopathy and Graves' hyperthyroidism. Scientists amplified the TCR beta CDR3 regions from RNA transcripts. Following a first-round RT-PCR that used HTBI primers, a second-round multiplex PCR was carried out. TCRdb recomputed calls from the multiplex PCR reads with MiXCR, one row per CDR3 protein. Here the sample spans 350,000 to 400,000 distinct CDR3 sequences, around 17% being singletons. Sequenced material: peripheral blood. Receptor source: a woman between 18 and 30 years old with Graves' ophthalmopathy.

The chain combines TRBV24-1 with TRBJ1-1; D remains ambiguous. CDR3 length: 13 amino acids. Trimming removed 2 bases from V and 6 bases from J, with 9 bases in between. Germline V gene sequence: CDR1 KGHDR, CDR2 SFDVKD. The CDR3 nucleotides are TGTGCCACCAGTGATTCTGTCCGCTCTGAAGCTTTCTTT. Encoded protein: CATSDSVRSEAFF.

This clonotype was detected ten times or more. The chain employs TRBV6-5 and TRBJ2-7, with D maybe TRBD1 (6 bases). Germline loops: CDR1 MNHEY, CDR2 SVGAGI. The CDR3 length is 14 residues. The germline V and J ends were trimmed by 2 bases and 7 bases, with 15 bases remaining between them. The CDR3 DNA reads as TGTGCCAGCAGTTACGGGGGCCCTACGGGGGAGCAGTACTTC. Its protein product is CASSYGGPTGEQYF.